The rows below give T cell receptor beta chains drawn from one sample of a study of vaccination effects on CD4 cells after COVID-19. Antigens of these TCRs are unknown. TCRdb's copy holds only in-frame clones and misses some; the assay was immunoSEQ multiplex PCR. Here the sample spans just under 75,000 clones, roughly 73% being singletons. Specimen: CD4+ T cells from PBMCs cultured without peptide, collected after COVID-19 vaccination. Receptor source: a human donor who received a COVID-19 vaccine. CDR3s include the opening cysteine and the closing phenylalanine or tryptophan. The order of the fields is D gene, clone size, V gene, J gene, CDR3 DNA, CDR3 protein. A D gene is named only where the DNA matches it firmly. The size field is filled for only some rows; it gives once, few, many or a size class.

>NA|few|TRBV6-5|TRBJ2-2
TGTGCCAGCAGGACCAGGGTCACCGGGGAGCTGTTTTTT
CASRTRVTGELFF
>TRBD2|NA|TRBV5-8|TRBJ2-1
TGTGCCAGCAGCTTGGCGCTAGCGGGGGTGTCCTACAATGAGCAGTTCTTC
CASSLALAGVSYNEQFF
>TRBD2|few|TRBV28|TRBJ2-1
TGTGCCAGCAGTTTCTTGGGGGGAGGGTCCTACAATGAGCAGTTCTTC
CASSFLGGGSYNEQFF
>TRBD1|NA|TRBV12-3/TRBV12-4|TRBJ2-3
TGTGCCAGCAGTGGGACAGGGCGGGATACGCAGTATTTT
CASSGTGRDTQYF
>NA|once|TRBV5-1|TRBJ2-3
TGCGCCAGCAGCACATACAGGGAGGATACGCAGTATTTT
CASSTYREDTQYF
>TRBD1|NA|TRBV7-2|TRBJ2-2
TGTGCCAGCAGCTTGCTGACAGGGCGTGGGACCGGGGAGCTGTTTTTT
CASSLLTGRGTGELFF
>NA|few|TRBV6-2/TRBV6-3|TRBJ1-4
TGTGCCAGCAGTTACGGTCTCAAAGGGAATGAAAAACTGTTTTTT
CASSYGLKGNEKLFF
>NA|few|TRBV30|TRBJ1-5
TGTGCCTGGAGTGTAGGGCAGGGCAGCAATCAGCCCCAGCATTTT
CAWSVGQGSNQPQHF
>NA|NA|TRBV2|TRBJ1-2
TGTGCCAGCAGTGTGGGGAACTATGGCTACACCTTC
CASSVGNYGYTF
>TRBD1|NA|TRBV11-2|TRBJ1-4
TGTGCCAGCAGCCGCCGACAGGGGGAAAAACTGTTTTTT
CASSRRQGEKLFF